This is a list of T cell receptor beta chains from one sample in a study of blood T cell repertoires in COVID-19. Profiling relied on immunoSEQ multiplex PCR, and the TCRdb table lists in-frame clones only, not all of them. The table shows 20,000 to 25,000 clones, with approximately 80% occurring only once. The sequencing input was peripheral blood. These receptors originate from an elderly man with active or convalescent COVID-19. Each CDR3 is given with its conserved first and last residue. Each record gives: V gene, D gene, clone size, J gene, CDR3 protein, CDR3 DNA. D genes are given only for firm matches. A clone size is listed for some rows: how often the clone was seen (once, few, many), or a class if it is expanded.

v_gene: TRBV4-1; d_gene: NA; abundance: NA; j_gene: TRBJ2-5; CDR3aa: CASSLPGTLQETQYF; CDR3nt: TGCGCCAGCAGCCTTCCCGGGACACTCCAAGAGACCCAGTACTTC
v_gene: TRBV6-6; d_gene: NA; abundance: once; j_gene: TRBJ2-7; CDR3aa: CASAPRGSYEQYF; CDR3nt: TGTGCCAGCGCACCCCGGGGGTCCTACGAGCAGTACTTC
v_gene: TRBV6-5; d_gene: TRBD1; abundance: NA; j_gene: TRBJ2-5; CDR3aa: CASSYSGQGVLQTQYF; CDR3nt: TGTGCCAGCAGTTACTCGGGACAGGGGGTTCTACAGACCCAGTACTTC
v_gene: TRBV9; d_gene: NA; abundance: NA; j_gene: TRBJ1-3; CDR3aa: CASSDDMYSGNTIYF; CDR3nt: TGTGCCAGCAGCGATGACATGTACTCTGGAAACACCATATATTTT
v_gene: TRBV7-8; d_gene: NA; abundance: NA; j_gene: TRBJ1-1; CDR3aa: CASSARGTVNTEAFF; CDR3nt: TGTGCCAGCAGCGCCCGGGGGACGGTGAACACTGAAGCTTTCTTT
v_gene: TRBV20-1; d_gene: NA; abundance: NA; j_gene: TRBJ1-1; CDR3aa: CSASRGGEAFF; CDR3nt: TGCAGTGCTAGTCGTGGAGGGGAAGCTTTCTTT
v_gene: TRBV7-7; d_gene: TRBD2; abundance: NA; j_gene: TRBJ2-5; CDR3aa: CASSLSGMGKETQYF; CDR3nt: TGTGCTAGCAGCTTAAGCGGGATGGGGAAAGAGACCCAGTACTTC
v_gene: TRBV2; d_gene: NA; abundance: NA; j_gene: TRBJ1-6; CDR3aa: CASTPFVSPLHF; CDR3nt: TGTGCCAGCACTCCGTTCGTTTCACCCCTCCACTTT
v_gene: TRBV20-1; d_gene: TRBD2; abundance: NA; j_gene: TRBJ2-1; CDR3aa: CSASPSGGSSYNEQFF; CDR3nt: TGCAGTGCTAGTCCAAGCGGGGGTAGCTCCTACAATGAGCAGTTCTTC
v_gene: TRBV18; d_gene: TRBD1; abundance: NA; j_gene: TRBJ2-3; CDR3aa: CASSPRQGSTDTQYF; CDR3nt: TGTGCCAGCTCACCAAGACAGGGAAGCACAGATACGCAGTATTTT
v_gene: TRBV5-4; d_gene: TRBD1; abundance: few; j_gene: TRBJ2-5; CDR3aa: CASRGQGETQYF; CDR3nt: TGTGCCAGCAGGGGACAGGGAGAGACCCAGTACTTC
v_gene: TRBV6-5; d_gene: TRBD1; abundance: NA; j_gene: TRBJ2-2; CDR3aa: CASSKQGMSGELFF; CDR3nt: TGTGCCAGCAGCAAACAGGGGATGAGCGGGGAGCTGTTTTTT
v_gene: TRBV5-4; d_gene: TRBD1; abundance: once; j_gene: TRBJ2-3; CDR3aa: CASSKDRGQTDTQYF; CDR3nt: TGTGCCAGCAGCAAGGACAGGGGGCAGACAGATACGCAGTATTTT